What follows describes a single T cell receptor (beta chain). Antigen specificity is unknown. The entry originates in a study of monozygotic twins with cystic fibrosis. TCRdb's copy holds only in-frame clones and misses some; the assay was immunoSEQ multiplex PCR. The data show around 23,000 clones, with about 91% seen just once and roughly 0.3% held by the top ten. This CDR3 contains 15 residues. Unmatched junction bases numbered 12, after V lost 8 bases and J lost 7 bases. Per the germline V gene, CDR1 is SNHLY and CDR2 is FYNNEI. Study conclusions and caveats: Monozygotic CF twin pairs shared significantly more nucleotide-identical clonotypes than unrelated CF individuals did. In 13 of 16 pairs, V gene usage was closest to the co-twin's.

The V call is TRBV2, the J call TRBJ2-2, with TRBD2 matching 8 bases. The TCR sequence derives from a girl under 10 years old with cystic fibrosis. The sample was blood. The CDR3 protein is CASGARGLVVGELFF. CDR3 coding DNA: TGTGCCAGCGGGGCCCGGGGACTAGTGGTCGGGGAGCTGTTTTTT.